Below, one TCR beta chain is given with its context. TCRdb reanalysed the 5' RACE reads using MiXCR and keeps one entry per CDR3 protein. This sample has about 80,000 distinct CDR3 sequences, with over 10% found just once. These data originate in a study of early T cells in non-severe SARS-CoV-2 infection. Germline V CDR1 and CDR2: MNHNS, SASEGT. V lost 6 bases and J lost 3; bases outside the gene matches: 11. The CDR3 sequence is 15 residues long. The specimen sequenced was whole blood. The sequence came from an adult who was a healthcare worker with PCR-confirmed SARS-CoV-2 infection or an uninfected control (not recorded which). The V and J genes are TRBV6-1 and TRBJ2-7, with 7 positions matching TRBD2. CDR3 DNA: TGTGCCAGCAGACTCACTAGCGTTTTCGTCTACGAGCAGTACTTC. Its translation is CASRLTSVFVYEQYF.